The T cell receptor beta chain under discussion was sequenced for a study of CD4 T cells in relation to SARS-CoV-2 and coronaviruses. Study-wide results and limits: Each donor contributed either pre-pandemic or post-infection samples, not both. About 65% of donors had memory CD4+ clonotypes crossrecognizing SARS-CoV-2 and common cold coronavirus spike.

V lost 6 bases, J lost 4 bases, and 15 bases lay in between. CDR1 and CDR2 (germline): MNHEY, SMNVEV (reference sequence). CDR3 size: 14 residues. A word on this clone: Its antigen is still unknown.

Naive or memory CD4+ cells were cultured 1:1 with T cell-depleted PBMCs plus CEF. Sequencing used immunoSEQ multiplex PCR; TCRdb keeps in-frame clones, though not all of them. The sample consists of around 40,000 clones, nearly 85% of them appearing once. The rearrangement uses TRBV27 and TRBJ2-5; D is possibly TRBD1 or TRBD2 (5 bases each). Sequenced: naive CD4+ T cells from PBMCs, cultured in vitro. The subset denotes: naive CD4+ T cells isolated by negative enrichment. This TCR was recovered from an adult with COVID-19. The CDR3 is CASSSGPRGETQYF. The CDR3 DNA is TGTGCCAGCAGCTCGGGACCCCGAGGAGAGACCCAGTACTTC.